A selection of T cell receptor beta chains follows, all from one sample in a study of lymphopenia after photon versus proton radiotherapy. Profiling relied on immunoSEQ multiplex PCR, and the TCRdb table lists in-frame clones only, not all of them. The sample lists approximately 40,000 clones, about 82% occurring once. The sequences come from peripheral blood, collected from a patient treated with proton-based radiotherapy. These receptor sequences come from an older woman with pancreatic cancer. Some clones in this sample may be carry-over from other donors' samples. Each CDR3 is given with its conserved first and last residue. D genes are given only for firm matches. The size entry is marked missing in some rows and otherwise reads once, few, many or a size class.

TRBV7-9	-	-	TRBJ1-4	TGTGCCAGCAGCTTAGCTGGGCAGAATAATGAAAAACTGTTTTTT	CASSLAGQNNEKLFF
TRBV7-2	-	-	TRBJ2-5	TGTGCCAGCAGCTTAGTGAGGGGGAGGGGGGAGACCCAGTACTTC	CASSLVRGRGETQYF
TRBV10-3	-	few	TRBJ2-2	TGTGCCATCACCCCCCGGGAGAACCGGGAGCTGTTTTTT	CAITPRENRELFF
TRBV6-1	TRBD2	-	TRBJ2-2	TGTGCCAGCAGTGCTTTTAGCGGGAGGGACACCGGGGAGCTGTTTTTT	CASSAFSGRDTGELFF
TRBV28	TRBD2	few	TRBJ2-1	TGTGCCGGGGCAAGCGGGAGCTCCTACAATGAGCAGTTCTTC	CAGASGSSYNEQFF
TRBV29-1	-	-	TRBJ2-3	TGCAGCGTTGATGGCTTCGCAAGGGACAAATACACAGATACGCAGTATTTT	CSVDGFARDKYTDTQYF
TRBV7-6	-	-	TRBJ2-3	TGTGCCAGCAGTCGACTAGAGGGGGCAGATACGCAGTATTTT	CASSRLEGADTQYF
TRBV6-5	-	-	TRBJ2-3	TGTGCCAGCAGTTACAACTCCAGGGTAGATACGCAGTATTTT	CASSYNSRVDTQYF
TRBV9	-	-	TRBJ1-6	TGTGCCAGCAGCGTAGAGGGGGGCCGTTCACCCCTCCACTTT	CASSVEGGRSPLHF
TRBV10-2	-	-	TRBJ2-5	TGCGCCAGCAGAGGACGGGCCGGGGAGACCCAGTACTTC	CASRGRAGETQYF
TRBV28	-	-	TRBJ2-7	TGTGCCAGCAGTTTATTTCGAATGGGCGAGCAGTACTTC	CASSLFRMGEQYF
TRBV5-6	TRBD2	-	TRBJ2-7	TGTGCCAGCAGCATCGGGACTAGCGTGTATGACGAGCAGTACTTC	CASSIGTSVYDEQYF
TRBV29-1	-	-	TRBJ1-2	TGCAGCGCGCAATTCGACTCTACCTATGGCTACACCTTC	CSAQFDSTYGYTF
TRBV19	-	-	TRBJ2-7	TGTGCCAGTAGTATAGGTACTGGCGAGCAGTACTTC	CASSIGTGEQYF
TRBV6-4	-	-	TRBJ1-1	TGTGCCAGCAGGCCCGAGGGGCGGCCTGAAGCTTTCTTT	CASRPEGRPEAFF
TRBV5-4	-	-	TRBJ2-1	TGTGCCAGCAGCTTGAGAGGGTTGGACAATGAGCAGTTCTTC	CASSLRGLDNEQFF
TRBV27	TRBD1	-	TRBJ2-2	TGTGCCAGCAGCCCCACCAGGACAGGGGGCGGGGAGCTGTTTTTT	CASSPTRTGGGELFF
TRBV11-2	TRBD1	-	TRBJ2-7	TGTGCCAGCAGCAAGGGACAGGGTTACGAGCAGTACTTC	CASSKGQGYEQYF
TRBV6-1	-	-	TRBJ1-2	TGTGCCAGCAGTGGCGAGCTTAATACCGGTGGCTACACCTTC	CASSGELNTGGYTF
TRBV4-1	-	-	TRBJ1-1	TGCGCCAGCAGCCGGACGACCCCTAACACTGAAGCTTTCTTT	CASSRTTPNTEAFF
TRBV5-1	TRBD2	-	TRBJ2-3	TGCGCCAGCAGCTCCTCGAAACTAGCGGGGAACACAGATACGCAGTATTTT	CASSSSKLAGNTDTQYF
TRBV7-9	-	-	TRBJ2-7	TGTGCCAGCAGCTTTGCGGACGAGCAGTACTTC	CASSFADEQYF
TRBV30	-	-	TRBJ2-5	TGTGCCTGGAGTGCGAGGGCGGGTGGGGAGACCCAGTACTTC	CAWSARAGGETQYF
TRBV1	-	-	TRBJ2-3	TGCACCAGCAGCCAAGGGACTAGTAGGTACGGCACAGATACGCAGTATTTT	CTSSQGTSRYGTDTQYF
TRBV7-6	-	-	TRBJ2-1	TGTGCCAGCAGCTTCGGGCGCCTTGAGCAGTTCTTC	CASSFGRLEQFF
TRBV19	-	-	TRBJ1-5	TGTGCCAGTACCCCAGTGGAAAGGGGCAATCAGCCCCAGCATTTT	CASTPVERGNQPQHF
TRBV30	-	-	TRBJ2-1	TGTGCCTGGAGTGAGGGAGGTGAGCAGTTCTTC	CAWSEGGEQFF
TRBV2	-	-	TRBJ2-3	TGTGCCAGCAGGAGGGACGTGACAGATACGCAGTATTTT	CASRRDVTDTQYF
TRBV6-1	-	medium-sized	TRBJ1-3	TGTGCCAGCAGTCCACAGCATGGAAACACCATATATTTT	CASSPQHGNTIYF
TRBV28	TRBD1	-	TRBJ1-1	TGTGCCAGCAGCCAGGACAGGGGGGGAGTGGGGACTGAAGCTTTCTTT	CASSQDRGGVGTEAFF
TRBV6-1	TRBD1	-	TRBJ1-2	TGTGCCAGCACGGAGCCGGGACAGGGGAGGTATGGCTACACCTTC	CASTEPGQGRYGYTF
TRBV18	-	once	TRBJ1-3	TGTGCCAGCTCACCACCTGGATACTCTGGAAACACCATATATTTT	CASSPPGYSGNTIYF
TRBV28	-	-	TRBJ2-7	TGTGCCAGCAGCACAGGTGATAAGCGCGGCATCTACGAGCAGTACTTC	CASSTGDKRGIYEQYF
TRBV28	TRBD1	-	TRBJ1-5	TGTGCCAGCAGAACAGGGGGTCAGCCCCAGCATTTT	CASRTGGQPQHF
TRBV30	-	-	TRBJ2-6	TGTGCCTGGAGTGTAGAGGCTGGGGCCAACGTCCTGACTTTC	CAWSVEAGANVLTF
TRBV19	TRBD1	-	TRBJ2-3	TGTGCCAGTAGCCGGGACAGGGCAGATACGCAGTATTTT	CASSRDRADTQYF
TRBV11-1	-	-	TRBJ2-7	TGTGCCAGCAGCTTAGAGTATTACGAGCAGTACTTC	CASSLEYYEQYF
TRBV18	TRBD1	-	TRBJ2-5	TGTGCCAGCTCAAATCTACCGGACAGGGCGGAGACCCAGTACTTC	CASSNLPDRAETQYF
TRBV11-3	-	once	TRBJ2-7	TGTGCCAGCAGCTCACCTTTGAACGAGCAGTACTTC	CASSSPLNEQYF
TRBV19	-	-	TRBJ2-5	TGTGCCAGTAGTCAGCCAGGGGAAGAGACCCAGTACTTC	CASSQPGEETQYF
TRBV5-1	-	-	TRBJ1-1	TGCGCCAGCAGCCCGGCGACAGATTGGAATGAAGCTTTCTTT	CASSPATDWNEAFF
TRBV10-3	TRBD2	few	TRBJ2-1	TGTGCCATCAGATCGACTAGCGGGACCTACAATGAGCAGTTCTTC	CAIRSTSGTYNEQFF
TRBV7-2	-	-	TRBJ1-3	TGTGCCAGCAGCTTAGCGGTCGCGACAGCTGGAAACACCATATATTTT	CASSLAVATAGNTIYF
TRBV5-1	-	-	TRBJ2-1	TGCGCCAGCAGCCCCACGCAAGGGAGCTCCTACAATGAGCAGTTCTTC	CASSPTQGSSYNEQFF
TRBV9	-	-	TRBJ2-3	TGTGCCAGCAGCGTAACTAGAGGCACAGATACGCAGTATTTT	CASSVTRGTDTQYF
TRBV7-9	-	-	TRBJ2-3	TGTGCCAGCAGCCATGGGGGCCCGGATACGCAGTATTTT	CASSHGGPDTQYF
TRBV13	-	-	TRBJ1-1	TGTGCCAGCAGCTCTGAGCGAGGGAGGGGAGCTTTCTTT	CASSSERGRGAFF
TRBV19	-	once	TRBJ1-5	TGTGCCAGTGACCGGGGCAGCAATCAGCCCCAGCATTTT	CASDRGSNQPQHF
TRBV5-4	TRBD2	-	TRBJ2-1	TGTGCCAGCAGCTCGGGACTAGCCCTAAGGAATGAGCAGTTCTTC	CASSSGLALRNEQFF
TRBV6-5	-	few	TRBJ2-6	TGTGCCAGCAGCAGGGGGGGATCTGGGGCCAACGTCCTGACTTTC	CASSRGGSGANVLTF
TRBV5-3	TRBD2	-	TRBJ2-7	TGTGCCAGGGGGGTTAGCGGGAGCGGCTACGAGCAGTACTTC	CARGVSGSGYEQYF
TRBV4-1	-	once	TRBJ1-5	TGCGCCAGCAGCCAAGCGGTAGGAGATCAGCCCCAGCATTTT	CASSQAVGDQPQHF
TRBV25-1	TRBD2	-	TRBJ2-1	TGTGCCAGCAGCCCACGGGGGGGGGATAGCAATGAGCAGTTCTTC	CASSPRGGDSNEQFF
TRBV27	-	-	TRBJ2-3	TGTGCCAGCAGTCCGCGCACAGATACGCAGTATTTT	CASSPRTDTQYF
TRBV6-5	TRBD1	once	TRBJ1-2	TGTGCCAGCAGTTACCTACACAGGGGTGGCTACACCTTC	CASSYLHRGGYTF
TRBV7-9	TRBD2	-	TRBJ2-5	TGTGCCAGCAGCTTACTAGCGGTCCCAGAGACCCAGTACTTC	CASSLLAVPETQYF
TRBV9	TRBD1	-	TRBJ1-3	TGTGCCAGCAGCTCCAGGGCAGGGGGCCTTGGGGGAGGAAACACCATATATTTT	CASSSRAGGLGGGNTIYF
TRBV4-2	TRBD2	-	TRBJ2-1	TGTGCCAGCAGCCAGGCCGGGACTAGCGGGAGGGTATACAATGAGCAGTTCTTC	CASSQAGTSGRVYNEQFF
TRBV19	-	-	TRBJ2-7	TGTGCCAGTACAACTGACGAGACTGGAGCCTACGAGCAGTACTTC	CASTTDETGAYEQYF
TRBV28	TRBD1	once	TRBJ1-2	TGTGCCAGCAGTTGGGGACAGGGGAAGAGCTATGGCTACACCTTC	CASSWGQGKSYGYTF